This section outlines one T cell receptor (beta chain) sequence together with its context. The antigen is undetermined. Every subset had its genomic DNA shared out evenly among several immunoSEQ plates. Assay used: immunoSEQ multiplex PCR; TCRdb lists only in-frame clones, some missing. The data hold 1.5 million to 2.5 million clones, with approximately 95% observed a single time. CD45RO-negative, CCR7-selected cells formed the naive CD8 fraction, which excluded terminally differentiated effector memory CD45RA+ cells. V dropped 5 bases and J dropped 2 bases, with 12 bases sitting between them. The CDR3 runs 13 residues. Germline-derived CDR1 and CDR2 are GTSNPN and SVGIG (reference sequence). This sample is part of a study of shared clonotypes between healthy human individuals. General study findings and limits: Having only a few donors restricted how much genetic and exposure-history diversity was captured.

This receptor was taken from a man between 18 and 35 years old in good health. The chain carries TRBV30 and TRBJ1-1; no clear D gene. The sample was naive CD8+ T cells sorted from blood. As DNA, the CDR3 is TGTGCCTGGTCCTGGGCGGGTAACACTGAAGCTTTCTTT. It translates to CAWSWAGNTEAFF.